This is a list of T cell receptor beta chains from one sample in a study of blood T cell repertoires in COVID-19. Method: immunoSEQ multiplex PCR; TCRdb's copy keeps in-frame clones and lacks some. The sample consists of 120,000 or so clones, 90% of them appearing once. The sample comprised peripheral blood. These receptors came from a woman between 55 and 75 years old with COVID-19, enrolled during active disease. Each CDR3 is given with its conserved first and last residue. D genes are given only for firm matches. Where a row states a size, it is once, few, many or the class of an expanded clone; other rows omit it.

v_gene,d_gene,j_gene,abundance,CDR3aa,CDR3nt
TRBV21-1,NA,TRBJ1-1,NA,CASSKEGVSLNTEAFF,TGTGCCAGCAGCAAAGAAGGGGTCTCACTGAACACTGAAGCTTTCTTT
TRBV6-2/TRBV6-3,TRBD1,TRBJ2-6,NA,CASSYRGDRDVFSGANVLTF,TGTGCCAGCAGTTACAGGGGGGACAGGGATGTTTTCTCTGGGGCCAACGTCCTGACTTTC
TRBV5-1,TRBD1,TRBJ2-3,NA,CASSGGTGFVTDTQYF,TGCGCCAGCAGCGGCGGGACAGGATTTGTCACAGATACGCAGTATTTT
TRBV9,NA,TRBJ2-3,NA,CASSVRYARTDTQYF,TGTGCCAGCAGCGTAAGGTACGCGAGGACAGATACGCAGTATTTT
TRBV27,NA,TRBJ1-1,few,CASSRGGTEAFF,TGTGCCAGCAGCAGAGGGGGAACTGAAGCTTTCTTT
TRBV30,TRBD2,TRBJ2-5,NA,CAWRVIAGVQETQYF,TGTGCCTGGAGAGTAATAGCGGGGGTACAAGAGACCCAGTACTTC
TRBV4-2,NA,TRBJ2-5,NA,CASSRGGRNEETQYF,TGTGCCAGCAGCCGGGGGGGCAGGAATGAAGAGACCCAGTACTTC
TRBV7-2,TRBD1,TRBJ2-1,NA,CASTFYWDRPYNEQFF,TGTGCCAGCACCTTCTACTGGGACAGGCCCTACAATGAGCAGTTCTTC
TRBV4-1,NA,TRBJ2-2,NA,CASMPNRLNTGELFF,TGCGCCAGCATGCCCAACAGGCTGAACACCGGGGAGCTGTTTTTT
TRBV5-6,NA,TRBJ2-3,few,CASSLEEVDTQYF,TGTGCCAGCAGCTTGGAGGAGGTAGATACGCAGTATTTT
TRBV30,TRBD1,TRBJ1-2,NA,CAWRTGGAHGYTF,TGTGCCTGGAGGACAGGGGGCGCCCATGGCTACACCTTC
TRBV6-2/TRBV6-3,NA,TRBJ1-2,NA,CASSPPGQPYGYTF,TGTGCCAGCAGTCCACCCGGACAGCCCTATGGCTACACCTTC
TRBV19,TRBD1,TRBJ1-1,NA,CASRGLRDRALEAFF,TGTGCCAGTAGGGGGTTACGGGACAGGGCCCTTGAAGCTTTCTTT
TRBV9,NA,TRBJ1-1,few,CASSVGAGTLNTEAFF,TGTGCCAGCAGCGTAGGGGCAGGCACTCTGAACACTGAAGCTTTCTTT
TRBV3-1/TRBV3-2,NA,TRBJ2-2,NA,CASREGGTGNTGELFF,TGTGCCAGCAGAGAGGGAGGGACAGGCAACACCGGGGAGCTGTTTTTT
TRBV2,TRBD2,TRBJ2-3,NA,CASSREGVTGTSGRADTQYF,TGTGCCAGCAGTAGAGAGGGGGTAACCGGGACTAGCGGGCGGGCAGATACGCAGTATTTT
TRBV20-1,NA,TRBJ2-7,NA,CSAQHGYEQYF,TGCAGTGCCCAACATGGCTACGAGCAGTACTTC
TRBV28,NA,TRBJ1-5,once,CASSERRRPQHF,TGTGCCAGCAGTGAGAGGAGAAGGCCCCAGCATTTT
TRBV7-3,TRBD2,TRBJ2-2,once,CASSYRWTSGGGELFF,TGTGCCAGCAGCTACCGATGGACTAGCGGGGGCGGGGAGCTGTTTTTT
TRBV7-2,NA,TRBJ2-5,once,CASSQHREETQYF,TGTGCCAGCAGCCAGCACAGGGAAGAGACCCAGTACTTC
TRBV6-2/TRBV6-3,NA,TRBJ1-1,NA,CASSLGGFEAFF,TGTGCCAGCAGTTTGGGAGGTTTTGAAGCTTTCTTT
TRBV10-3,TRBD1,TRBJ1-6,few,CAINDDHQGQGNSPLHF,TGTGCCATCAATGACGATCACCAGGGACAGGGGAATTCACCCCTCCACTTT
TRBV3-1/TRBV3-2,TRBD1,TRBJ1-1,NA,CASSPWDRGLENTEAFF,TGTGCCAGCAGCCCCTGGGACAGGGGGCTTGAGAACACTGAAGCTTTCTTT
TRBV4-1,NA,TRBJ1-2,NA,CASSQGQARWYGYTF,TGCGCCAGCAGCCAAGGACAGGCCAGGTGGTATGGCTACACCTTC
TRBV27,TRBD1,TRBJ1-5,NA,CASQQGAKQPQHF,TGTGCCAGCCAACAGGGGGCGAAGCAGCCCCAGCATTTT
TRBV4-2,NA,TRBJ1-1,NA,CASSQVREKAFF,TGTGCCAGCAGCCAAGTTCGCGAGAAAGCTTTCTTT
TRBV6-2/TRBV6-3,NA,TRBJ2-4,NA,CASGQANIQYF,TGTGCCAGCGGCCAAGCAAACATTCAGTACTTC
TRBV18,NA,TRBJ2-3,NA,CASSQGGSTDTQYF,TGTGCCAGCTCACAGGGGGGGAGCACAGATACGCAGTATTTT
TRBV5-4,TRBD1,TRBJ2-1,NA,CASSSGQGSSRGSYNEQFF,TGTGCCAGCAGCTCGGGACAGGGATCGTCACGGGGATCCTACAATGAGCAGTTCTTC
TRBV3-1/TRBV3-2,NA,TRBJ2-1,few,CASSQDTRSYYNEQFF,TGTGCCAGCAGCCAAGATACCAGGTCCTACTACAATGAGCAGTTCTTC
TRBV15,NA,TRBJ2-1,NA,CATSPHSYNEQFF,TGTGCCACCAGCCCCCACTCCTACAATGAGCAGTTCTTC
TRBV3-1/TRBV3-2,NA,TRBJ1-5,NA,CATSPREDSNQPQHF,TGTGCCACCTCGCCCCGGGAGGATAGCAATCAGCCCCAGCATTTT
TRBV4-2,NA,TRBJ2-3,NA,CASSQVAGGLDFDTQYF,TGTGCCAGCAGCCAAGTCGCAGGGGGACTAGATTTCGATACGCAGTATTTT
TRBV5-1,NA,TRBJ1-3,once,CASSLVGHNSGNTIYF,TGCGCCAGCAGCTTGGTTGGACATAACTCTGGAAACACCATATATTTT
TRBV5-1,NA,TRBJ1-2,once,CASSLTDGANYGYTF,TGCGCCAGCAGCTTGACAGATGGGGCCAACTATGGCTACACCTTC
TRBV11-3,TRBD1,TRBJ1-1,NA,CASSLAFMAGGPPLYTEAFF,TGTGCCAGCAGCTTAGCTTTTATGGCAGGGGGCCCCCCGTTGTACACTGAAGCTTTCTTT
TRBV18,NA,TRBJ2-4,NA,CASSSDQGTKNIQYF,TGTGCCAGCTCATCAGATCAGGGAACCAAAAACATTCAGTACTTC
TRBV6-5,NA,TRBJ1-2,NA,CASSYMLGHGYTF,TGTGCCAGCAGTTACATGCTTGGGCATGGCTACACCTTC
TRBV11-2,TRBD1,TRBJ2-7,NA,CASSADRAYEQYF,TGTGCCAGCAGCGCAGACAGGGCCTACGAGCAGTACTTC